This T cell receptor beta chain is from a study of blood T cell repertoires in COVID-19. In the authors' workflow: Reference gene primers were amplified, and this amplification served to estimate nucleated cell counts. Repertoires were generated with immunoSEQ multiplex PCR, while TCRdb's copy carries only in-frame clones and drops some. The V and J calls and the clone size are those of that table, but D and trimming were determined from the DNA. This sample yields 81,000 or so clones, of which about 82% are seen a single time; around 7.8% belongs to the top ten. The ends were cut back, 3 bases at V and 5 bases at J, with 11 bases in the middle. The CDR3 spans 13 residues. Per germline, CDR1 SGHTA and CDR2 FQGNSA.

This sequence was found in a man in his fifties or sixties with active COVID-19. The source material was peripheral blood. V gene TRBV7-2 combines with J gene TRBJ2-7; possible D gene TRBD2, 6 bases. CDR3 amino acids: CASSLRGWDEQYF. The CDR3 nucleotides are TGTGCCAGCAGCTTGCGGGGTTGGGACGAGCAGTACTTC.